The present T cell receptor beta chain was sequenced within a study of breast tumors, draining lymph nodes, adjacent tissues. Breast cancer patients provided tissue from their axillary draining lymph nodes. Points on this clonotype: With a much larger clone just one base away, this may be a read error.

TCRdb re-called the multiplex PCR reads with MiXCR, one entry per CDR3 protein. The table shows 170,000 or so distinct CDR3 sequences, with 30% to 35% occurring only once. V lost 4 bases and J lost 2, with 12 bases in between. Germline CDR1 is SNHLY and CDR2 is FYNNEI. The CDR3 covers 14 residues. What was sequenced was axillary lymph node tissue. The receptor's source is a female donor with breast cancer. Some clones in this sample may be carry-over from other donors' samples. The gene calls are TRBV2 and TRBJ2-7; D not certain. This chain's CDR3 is CASSGGKGAYEQYF. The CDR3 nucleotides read TGTGCCAGCAGTGGGGGAAAGGGTGCCTACGAGCAGTACTTC.